This record looks at one T cell receptor (beta chain) sequence and its context. The data derive from a study of control samples from healthy donors and cancer patients. The protocol was immunoSEQ multiplex PCR, while the TCRdb copy is restricted to in-frame clones and leaves out a portion. The sample consists of 89,000 or so clones, 70% to 90% of them appearing once. Germline V gene lookup returns CDR1 SGHRS and CDR2 YFSETQ. V lost 5 bases and J 1 base, leaving 13 bases between the germline ends. The CDR3 length is 15 residues. Sequenced: blood. The rearrangement uses TRBV5-1 and TRBJ2-4, with D possibly TRBD1 on 6 matching bases. The origin of this receptor is a middle-aged man in good health. The DNA for the CDR3 is TGCGCCAGCAGTTCGACAGGAAGGGCCAAAAACATTCAGTACTTC. It is translated as CASSSTGRAKNIQYF. Combining the CDR3 with reference TRBV5-1 and TRBJ2-4 gives the whole variable domain KAGVTQTPRYLIKTRGQQVTLSCSPISGHRSVSWYQQTPGQGLQFLFEYFSETQRNKGNFPGRFSGRQFSNSRSEMNVSTLELGDSALYLCASSSTGRAKNIQYFGAGTRLSVL.